The T cell receptor (beta chain) under discussion was sequenced for a study of shared clonotypes between healthy human individuals. Study at large: Ranging from 18 to 49 in age, donors were two women and a few men.

Comment on this clone: Its antigen is unknown.

Method: immunoSEQ multiplex PCR; TCRdb's copy keeps in-frame clones and lacks some. This table holds some 1,100,000 clones, around 78% found once. This CDR3 has 13 amino acids. Trimming pared 7 bases from V and 0 bases from J, leaving 9 bases between. The V gene's germline CDR1 is ENHRY and CDR2 SYGVKD. Overall study results and limits: A few donors had roughly 5% of their naive CD4 clonotypes in common. The authors sampled blood alone, and tissue repertoires likely differ.

The chain recombines TRBV10-3 with TRBJ1-1; maybe TRBD1 (6 bases). Sequenced material: memory CD4+ T cells from PBMCs. Subset given: CD45RA-negative fraction. The TCR sequence derives from a man between 18 and 29 years old in good health. Some clones in this sample may be carry-over from other donors' samples. In nucleotides, the CDR3 is TGTGCCATCACAGGGACAATGAACACTGAAGCTTTCTTT. Translation: CAITGTMNTEAFF.